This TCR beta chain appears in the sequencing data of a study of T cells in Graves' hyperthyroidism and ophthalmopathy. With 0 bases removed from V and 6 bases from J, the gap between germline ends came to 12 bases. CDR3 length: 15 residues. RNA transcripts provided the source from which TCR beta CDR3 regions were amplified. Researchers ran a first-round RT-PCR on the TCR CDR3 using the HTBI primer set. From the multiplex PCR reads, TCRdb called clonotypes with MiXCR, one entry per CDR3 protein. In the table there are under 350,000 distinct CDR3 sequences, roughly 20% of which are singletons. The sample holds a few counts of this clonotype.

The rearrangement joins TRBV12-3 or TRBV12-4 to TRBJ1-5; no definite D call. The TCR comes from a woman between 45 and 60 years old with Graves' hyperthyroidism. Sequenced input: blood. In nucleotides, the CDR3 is TGTGCCAGCAGTTTAGCGGCAGGAGCGGTTCAGCCCCAGCATTTT. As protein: CASSLAAGAVQPQHF.